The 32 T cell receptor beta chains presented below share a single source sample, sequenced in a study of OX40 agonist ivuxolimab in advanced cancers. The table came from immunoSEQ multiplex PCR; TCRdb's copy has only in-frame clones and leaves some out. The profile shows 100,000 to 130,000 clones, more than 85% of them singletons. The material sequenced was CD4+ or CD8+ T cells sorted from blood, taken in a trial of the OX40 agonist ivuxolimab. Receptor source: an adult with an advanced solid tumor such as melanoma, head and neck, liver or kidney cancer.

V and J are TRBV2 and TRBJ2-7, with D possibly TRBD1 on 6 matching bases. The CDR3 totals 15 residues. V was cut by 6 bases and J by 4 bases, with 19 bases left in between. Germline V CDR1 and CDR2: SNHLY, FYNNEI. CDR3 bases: TGTGCCAGCAGCCTACAACAGGGCCCAGGATACGAGCAGTACTTC. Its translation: CASSLQQGPGYEQYF. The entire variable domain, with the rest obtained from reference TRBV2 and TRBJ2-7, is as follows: EPEVTQTPSHQVTQMGQEVILRCVPISNHLYFYWYRQILGQKVEFLVSFYNNEISEKSEIFDDQFSVERPDGSNFTLKIRSTKLEDSAMYFCASSLQQGPGYEQYFGPGTRLTVT.

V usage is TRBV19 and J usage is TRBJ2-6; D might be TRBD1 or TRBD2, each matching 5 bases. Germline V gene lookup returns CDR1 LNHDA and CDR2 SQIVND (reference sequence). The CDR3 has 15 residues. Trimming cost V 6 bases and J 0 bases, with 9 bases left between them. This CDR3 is CASSGTLSGANVLTF. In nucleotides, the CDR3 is TGTGCCAGTAGCGGGACCCTCTCTGGGGCCAACGTCCTGACTTTC.

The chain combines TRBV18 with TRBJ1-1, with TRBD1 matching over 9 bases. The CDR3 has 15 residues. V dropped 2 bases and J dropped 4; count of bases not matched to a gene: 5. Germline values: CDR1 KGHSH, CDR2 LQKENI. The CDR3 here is CASSPAGQGSTEAFF. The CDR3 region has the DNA TGTGCCAGCTCACCAGCGGGACAGGGTAGCACTGAAGCTTTCTTT.

CDR3 protein: CASSSRSNQPQHF. In DNA form, the CDR3 reads TGTGCCAGCAGCTCCAGAAGCAATCAGCCCCAGCATTTT. The gene calls are TRBV7-2 and TRBJ1-5; no reliable D call. CDR3 length equals 13 residues. V dropped 4 bases and J dropped 1 base, with 5 bases sitting between them. Germline V lookup: CDR1 SGHTA, CDR2 FQGNSA.

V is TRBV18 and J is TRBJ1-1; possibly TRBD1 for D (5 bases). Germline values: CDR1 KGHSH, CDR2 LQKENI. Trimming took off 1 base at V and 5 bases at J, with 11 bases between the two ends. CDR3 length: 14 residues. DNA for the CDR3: TGTGCCAGCTCACCACGAGGGGAAGGGACTGAAGCTTTCTTT. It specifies CASSPRGEGTEAFF.

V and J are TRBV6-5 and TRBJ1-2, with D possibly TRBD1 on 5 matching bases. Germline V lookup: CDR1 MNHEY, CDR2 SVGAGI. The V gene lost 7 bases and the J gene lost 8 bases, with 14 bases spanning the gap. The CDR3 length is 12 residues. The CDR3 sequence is CASTGTAGGYTF. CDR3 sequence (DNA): TGTGCCAGCACCGGGACGGCAGGAGGCTACACCTTC.

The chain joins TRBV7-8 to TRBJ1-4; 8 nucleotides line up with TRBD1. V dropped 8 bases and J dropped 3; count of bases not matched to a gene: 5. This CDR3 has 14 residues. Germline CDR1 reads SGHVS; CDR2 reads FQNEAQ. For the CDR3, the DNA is TGTGCCAGCGCAGGGGGCTCGGCTAATGAAAAACTGTTTTTT. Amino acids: CASAGGSANEKLFF. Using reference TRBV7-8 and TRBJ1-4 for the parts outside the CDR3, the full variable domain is GAGVSQSPRYKVAKRGQDVALRCDPISGHVSLFWYQQALGQGPEFLTYFQNEAQLDKSGLPSDRFFAERPEGSVSTLKIQRTQQEDSAVYLCASAGGSANEKLFFGSGTQLSVL.

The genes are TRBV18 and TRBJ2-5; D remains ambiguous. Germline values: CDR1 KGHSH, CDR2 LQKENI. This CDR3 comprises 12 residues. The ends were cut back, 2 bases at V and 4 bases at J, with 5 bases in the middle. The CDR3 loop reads CASSPYGETQYF. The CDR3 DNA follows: TGTGCCAGCTCACCATATGGAGAGACCCAGTACTTC.

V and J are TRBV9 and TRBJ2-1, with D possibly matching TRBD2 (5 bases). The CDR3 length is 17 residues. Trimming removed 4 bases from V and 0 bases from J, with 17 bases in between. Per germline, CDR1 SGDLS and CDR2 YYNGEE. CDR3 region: CASSLEGSGFSYNEQFF. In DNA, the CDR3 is TGTGCCAGCAGCCTAGAGGGCAGCGGATTCTCCTACAATGAGCAGTTCTTC.

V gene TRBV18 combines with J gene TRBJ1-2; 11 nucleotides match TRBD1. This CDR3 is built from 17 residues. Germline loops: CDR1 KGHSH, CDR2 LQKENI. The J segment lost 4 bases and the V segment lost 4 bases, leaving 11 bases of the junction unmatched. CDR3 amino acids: CASSRVGGQGAIYGYTF. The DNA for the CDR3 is TGTGCCAGCTCACGGGTTGGTGGACAGGGGGCCATCTATGGCTACACCTTC.

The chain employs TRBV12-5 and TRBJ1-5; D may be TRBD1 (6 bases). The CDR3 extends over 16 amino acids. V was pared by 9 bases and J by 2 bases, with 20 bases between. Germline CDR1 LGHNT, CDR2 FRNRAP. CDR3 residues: CASGEGGTAGNQPQHF. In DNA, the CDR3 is TGTGCTAGCGGTGAAGGGGGGACCGCTGGCAATCAGCCCCAGCATTTT.

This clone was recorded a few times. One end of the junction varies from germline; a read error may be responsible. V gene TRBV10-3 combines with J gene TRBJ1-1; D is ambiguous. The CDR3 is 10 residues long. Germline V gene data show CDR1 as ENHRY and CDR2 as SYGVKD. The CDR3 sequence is CRNTGTEAFF. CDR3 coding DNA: TGCAGAAACACGGGAACTGAAGCTTTCTTT.

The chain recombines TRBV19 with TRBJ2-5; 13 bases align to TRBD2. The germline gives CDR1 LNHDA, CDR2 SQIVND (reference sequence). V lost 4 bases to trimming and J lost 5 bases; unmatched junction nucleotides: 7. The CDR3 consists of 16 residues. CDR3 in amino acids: CASSNGLAGVGETQYF. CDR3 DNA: TGTGCCAGTAGTAACGGACTAGCGGGAGTGGGGGAGACCCAGTACTTC.

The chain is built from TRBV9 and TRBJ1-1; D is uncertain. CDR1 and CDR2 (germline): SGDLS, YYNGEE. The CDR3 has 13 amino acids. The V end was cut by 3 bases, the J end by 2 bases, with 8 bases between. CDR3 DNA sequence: TGTGCCAGCAGCGCGACGGATAACACTGAAGCTTTCTTT. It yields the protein CASSATDNTEAFF.

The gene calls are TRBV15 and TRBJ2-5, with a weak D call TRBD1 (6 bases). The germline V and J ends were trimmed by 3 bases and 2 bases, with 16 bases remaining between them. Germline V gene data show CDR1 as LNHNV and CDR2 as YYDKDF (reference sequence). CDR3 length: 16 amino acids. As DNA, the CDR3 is TGTGCCACCAGCAGGACAGGCGACTCCATTCAAGAGACCCAGTACTTC. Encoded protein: CATSRTGDSIQETQYF.

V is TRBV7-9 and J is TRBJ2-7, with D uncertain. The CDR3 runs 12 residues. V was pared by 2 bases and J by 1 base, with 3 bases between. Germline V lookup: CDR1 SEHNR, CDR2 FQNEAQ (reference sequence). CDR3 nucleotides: TGTGCCAGCAGCTTAAGATCCTACGAGCAGTACTTC. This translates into CASSLRSYEQYF.

The CDR3 reads CAWSVGQGAGELFF. CDR3 sequence (DNA): TGTGCCTGGAGTGTCGGGCAGGGTGCCGGGGAGCTGTTTTTT. V gene TRBV30 combines with J gene TRBJ2-2; TRBD1 might be the D (5 bases). The CDR3 loop spans 14 amino acids. Germline CDR1 is GTSNPN and CDR2 is SVGIG (reference sequence). The V end lost 0 bases, the J end lost 6 bases, and 11 bases lay between the germline ends.

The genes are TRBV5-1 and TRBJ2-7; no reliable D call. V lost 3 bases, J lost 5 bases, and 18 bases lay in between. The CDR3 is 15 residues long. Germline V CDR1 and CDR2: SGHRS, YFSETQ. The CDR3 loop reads CASSSPRPDRDEQYF. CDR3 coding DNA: TGCGCCAGCAGCTCCCCGAGGCCAGACCGAGACGAGCAGTACTTC.

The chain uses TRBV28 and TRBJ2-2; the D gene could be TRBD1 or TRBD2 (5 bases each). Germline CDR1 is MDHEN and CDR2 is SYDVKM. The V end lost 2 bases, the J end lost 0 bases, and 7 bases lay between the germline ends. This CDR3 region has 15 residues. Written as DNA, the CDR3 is TGTGCCAGCAGTTTAGGGACGGCGAACACCGGGGAGCTGTTTTTT. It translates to CASSLGTANTGELFF.

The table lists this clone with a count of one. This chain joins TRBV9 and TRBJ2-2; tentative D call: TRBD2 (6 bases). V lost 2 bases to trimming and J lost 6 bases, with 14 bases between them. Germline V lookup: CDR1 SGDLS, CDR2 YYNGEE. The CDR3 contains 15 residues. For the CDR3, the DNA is TGTGCCAGCAGCGTTGTCGGGGGAGGAGCCGGGGAGCTGTTTTTT. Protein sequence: CASSVVGGGAGELFF.

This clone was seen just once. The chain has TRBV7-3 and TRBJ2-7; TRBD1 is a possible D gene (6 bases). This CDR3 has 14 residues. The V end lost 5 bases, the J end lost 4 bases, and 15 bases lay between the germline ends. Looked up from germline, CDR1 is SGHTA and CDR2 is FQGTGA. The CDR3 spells CASSAGTMPYEQYF. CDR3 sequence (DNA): TGTGCCAGCAGCGCCGGGACAATGCCTTACGAGCAGTACTTC.

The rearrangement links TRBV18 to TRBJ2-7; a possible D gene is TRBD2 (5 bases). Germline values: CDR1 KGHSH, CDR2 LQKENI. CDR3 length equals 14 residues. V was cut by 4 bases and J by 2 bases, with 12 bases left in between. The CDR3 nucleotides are TGTGCCAGCTCACGCGATGACGGGGCCTACGAGCAGTACTTC. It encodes CASSRDDGAYEQYF.

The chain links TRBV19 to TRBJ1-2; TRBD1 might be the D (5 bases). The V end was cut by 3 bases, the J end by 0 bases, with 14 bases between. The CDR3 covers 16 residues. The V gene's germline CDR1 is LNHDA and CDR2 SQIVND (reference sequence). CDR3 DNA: TGTGCCAGTAGTATTCTGAGGGGCAGAACTAACTATGGCTACACCTTC. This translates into CASSILRGRTNYGYTF.

Here the CDR3 reads CASSFTRDTEAFF. CDR3 DNA: TGTGCCAGTAGTTTCACAAGGGATACTGAAGCTTTCTTT. This rearrangement joins TRBV19 to TRBJ1-1; D remains ambiguous. V was clipped by 5 bases and J by 5 bases, with 12 bases between them. The CDR3 length is 13 residues. The germline V gene has CDR1 LNHDA and CDR2 SQIVND (reference sequence).

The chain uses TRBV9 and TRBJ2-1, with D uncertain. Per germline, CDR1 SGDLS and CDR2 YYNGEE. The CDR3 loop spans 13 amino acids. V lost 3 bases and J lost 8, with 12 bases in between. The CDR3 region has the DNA TGTGCCAGCAGCGGAGGCCCCCCCGATGAGCAGTTCTTC. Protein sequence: CASSGGPPDEQFF.

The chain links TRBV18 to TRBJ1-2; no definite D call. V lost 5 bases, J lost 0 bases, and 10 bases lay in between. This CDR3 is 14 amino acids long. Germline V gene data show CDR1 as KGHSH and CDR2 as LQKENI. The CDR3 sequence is CASSDTGTNYGYTF. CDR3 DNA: TGTGCCAGCTCAGATACCGGGACTAACTATGGCTACACCTTC.

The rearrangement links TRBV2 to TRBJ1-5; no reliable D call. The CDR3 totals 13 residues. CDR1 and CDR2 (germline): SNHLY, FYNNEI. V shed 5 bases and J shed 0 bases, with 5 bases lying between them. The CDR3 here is CASSPNSNQPQHF. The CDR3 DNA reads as TGTGCCAGCAGTCCCAATAGCAATCAGCCCCAGCATTTT.

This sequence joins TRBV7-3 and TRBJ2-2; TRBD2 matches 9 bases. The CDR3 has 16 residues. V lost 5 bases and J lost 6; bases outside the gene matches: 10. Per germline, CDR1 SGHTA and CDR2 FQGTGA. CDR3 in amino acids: CASSPFRGTSSGELFF. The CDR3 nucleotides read TGTGCCAGCAGCCCGTTCCGCGGGACTAGCTCCGGGGAGCTGTTTTTT.

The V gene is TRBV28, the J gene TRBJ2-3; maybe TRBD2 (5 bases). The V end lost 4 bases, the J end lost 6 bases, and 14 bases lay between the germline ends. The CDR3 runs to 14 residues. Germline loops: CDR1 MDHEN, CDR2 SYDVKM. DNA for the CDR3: TGTGCCAGCAGTTCAAGACTAACATCGGATACGCAGTATTTT. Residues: CASSSRLTSDTQYF.

The CDR3 DNA reads TGCGCCAGCAGCTTGGTGCGGGGAAGCACCGGGGAGCTGTTTTTT. This gives the protein CASSLVRGSTGELFF. This sequence joins TRBV5-1 and TRBJ2-2; possible D gene TRBD2, 6 bases. Germline V lookup: CDR1 SGHRS, CDR2 YFSETQ. CDR3 length: 15 residues. V was cut by 0 bases and J by 4 bases, with 10 bases left in between.

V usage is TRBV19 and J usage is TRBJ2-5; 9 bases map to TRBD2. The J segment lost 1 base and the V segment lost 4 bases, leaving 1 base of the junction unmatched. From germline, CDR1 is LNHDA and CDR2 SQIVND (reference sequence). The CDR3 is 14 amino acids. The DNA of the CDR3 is TGTGCCAGTAGTAGGACTAGCGCCCAAGAGACCCAGTACTTC. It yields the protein CASSRTSAQETQYF.

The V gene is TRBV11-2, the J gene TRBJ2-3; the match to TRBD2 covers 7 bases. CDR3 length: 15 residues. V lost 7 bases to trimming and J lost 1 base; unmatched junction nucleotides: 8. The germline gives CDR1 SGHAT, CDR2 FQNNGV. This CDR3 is CASTIWAGGTDTQYF. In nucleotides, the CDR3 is TGTGCCAGCACCATCTGGGCGGGAGGCACAGATACGCAGTATTTT.